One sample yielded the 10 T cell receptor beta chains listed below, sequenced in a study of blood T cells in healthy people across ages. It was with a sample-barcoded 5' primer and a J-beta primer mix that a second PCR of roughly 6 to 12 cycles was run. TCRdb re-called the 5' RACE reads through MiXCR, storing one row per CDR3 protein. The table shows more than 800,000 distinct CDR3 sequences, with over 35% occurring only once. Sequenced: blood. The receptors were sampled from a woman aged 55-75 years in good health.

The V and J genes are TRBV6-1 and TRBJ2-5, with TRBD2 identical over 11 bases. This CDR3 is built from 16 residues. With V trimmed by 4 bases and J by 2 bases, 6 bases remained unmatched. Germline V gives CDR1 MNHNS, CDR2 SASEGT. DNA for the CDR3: TGTGCCAGCAGTGTAGCGGGAGGGCCGAGGCAAGAGACCCAGTACTTC. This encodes CASSVAGGPRQETQYF.

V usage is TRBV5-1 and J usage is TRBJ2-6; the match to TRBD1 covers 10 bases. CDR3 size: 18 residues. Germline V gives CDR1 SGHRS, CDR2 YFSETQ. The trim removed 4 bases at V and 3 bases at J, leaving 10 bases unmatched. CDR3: CASSLRAGTGDGANVLTF. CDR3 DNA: TGCGCCAGCAGCCTGAGAGCCGGGACAGGGGATGGGGCCAACGTCCTGACTTTC.

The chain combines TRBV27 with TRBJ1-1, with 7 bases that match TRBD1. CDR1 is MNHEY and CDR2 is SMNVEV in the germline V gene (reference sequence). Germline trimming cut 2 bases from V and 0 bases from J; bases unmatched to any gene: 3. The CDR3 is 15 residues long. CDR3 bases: TGTGCCAGCAGTTTAGACAGGGCTATGAACACTGAAGCTTTCTTT. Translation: CASSLDRAMNTEAFF.

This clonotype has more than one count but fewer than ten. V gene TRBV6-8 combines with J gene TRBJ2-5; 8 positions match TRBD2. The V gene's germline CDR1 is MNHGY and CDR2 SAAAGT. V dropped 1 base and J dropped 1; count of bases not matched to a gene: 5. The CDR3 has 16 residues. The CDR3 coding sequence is TGTGCCAGCAGTTACTGTCCACTAGCGGCCCAAGAGACCCAGTACTTC. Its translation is CASSYCPLAAQETQYF.

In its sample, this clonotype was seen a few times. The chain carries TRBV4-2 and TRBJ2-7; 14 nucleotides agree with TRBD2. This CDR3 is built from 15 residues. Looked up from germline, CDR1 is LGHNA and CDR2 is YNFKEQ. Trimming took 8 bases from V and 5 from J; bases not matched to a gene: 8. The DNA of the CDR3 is TGTGCCAGCCGGAAAGGGACTAGCGGGAGTAACGAGCAGTACTTC. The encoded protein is CASRKGTSGSNEQYF.

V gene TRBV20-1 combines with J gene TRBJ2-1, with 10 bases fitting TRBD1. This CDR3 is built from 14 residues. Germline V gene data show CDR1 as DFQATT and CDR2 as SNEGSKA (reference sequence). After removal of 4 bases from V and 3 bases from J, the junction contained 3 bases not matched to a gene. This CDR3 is CSAIRTGGYNEQFF. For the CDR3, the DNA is TGCAGTGCTATAAGGACAGGGGGCTACAATGAGCAGTTCTTC.

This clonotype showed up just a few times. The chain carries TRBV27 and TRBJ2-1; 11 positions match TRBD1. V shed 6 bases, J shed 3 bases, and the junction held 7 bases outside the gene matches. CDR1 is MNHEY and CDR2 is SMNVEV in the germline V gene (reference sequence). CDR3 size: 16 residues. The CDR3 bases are TGTGCCAGCAGCACTAGGGGACAGGGGGGCTACAATGAGCAGTTCTTC. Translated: CASSTRGQGGYNEQFF.

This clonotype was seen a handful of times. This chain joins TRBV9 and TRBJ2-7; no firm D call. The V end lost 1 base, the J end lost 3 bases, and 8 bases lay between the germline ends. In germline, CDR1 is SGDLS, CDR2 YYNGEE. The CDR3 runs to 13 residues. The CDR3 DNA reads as TGTGCCAGCAGCGTAAACGATATCTACGAGCAGTACTTC. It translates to CASSVNDIYEQYF.

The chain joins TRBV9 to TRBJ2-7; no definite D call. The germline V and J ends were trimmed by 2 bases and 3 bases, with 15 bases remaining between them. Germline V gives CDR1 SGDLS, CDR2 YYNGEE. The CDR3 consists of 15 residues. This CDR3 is CASSVEAPGDYEQYF. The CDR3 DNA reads TGTGCCAGCAGCGTCGAGGCCCCCGGCGACTACGAGCAGTACTTC.

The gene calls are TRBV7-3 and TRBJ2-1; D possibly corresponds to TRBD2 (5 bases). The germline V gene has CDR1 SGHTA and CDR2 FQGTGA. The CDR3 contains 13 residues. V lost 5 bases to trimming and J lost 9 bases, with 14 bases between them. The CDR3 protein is CASSPPGNLEQFF. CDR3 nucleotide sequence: TGTGCCAGCAGCCCCCCGGGGAATCTTGAGCAGTTCTTC.